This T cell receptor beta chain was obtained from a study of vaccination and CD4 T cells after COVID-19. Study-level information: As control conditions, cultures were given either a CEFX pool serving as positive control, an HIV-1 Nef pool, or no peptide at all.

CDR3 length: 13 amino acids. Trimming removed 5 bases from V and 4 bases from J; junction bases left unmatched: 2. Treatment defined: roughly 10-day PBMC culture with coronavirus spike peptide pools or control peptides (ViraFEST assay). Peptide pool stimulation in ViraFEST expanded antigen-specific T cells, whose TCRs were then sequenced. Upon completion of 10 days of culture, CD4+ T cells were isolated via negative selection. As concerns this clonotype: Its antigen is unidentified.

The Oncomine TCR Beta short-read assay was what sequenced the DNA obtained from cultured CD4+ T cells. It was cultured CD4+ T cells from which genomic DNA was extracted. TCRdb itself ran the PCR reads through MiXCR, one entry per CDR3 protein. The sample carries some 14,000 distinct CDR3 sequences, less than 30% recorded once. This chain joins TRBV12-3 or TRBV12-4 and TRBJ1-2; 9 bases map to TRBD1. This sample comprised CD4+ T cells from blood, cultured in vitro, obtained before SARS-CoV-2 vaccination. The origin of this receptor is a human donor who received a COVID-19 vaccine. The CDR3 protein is CASSDRGGYGYTF. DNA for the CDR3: TGTGCCAGCAGTGACAGGGGGGGCTATGGCTACACCTTC.